Below, 32 T cell receptor beta chains from the same sample are listed, as sequenced in a study of glioma-infiltrating T cells. The iRepertoire nested amplicon-rescue multiplex PCR amplified TCR alpha and beta CDR3s from RNA. TCRdb processed the multiplex PCR reads anew with MiXCR; each CDR3 protein has one entry. The sample lists fewer than 90,000 distinct CDR3 sequences; less than 30% were seen once. Specimen: glioma tissue, nonneoplastic brain tissue, or PBMCs (not recorded which). All receptors come from a human donor with low-grade glioma or glioblastoma, undergoing nonglioma brain surgery, or in good health (not recorded which).

This clonotype was observed many times. The junction differs from germline at one of its ends, possibly a read error. J is TRBJ2-7 and V is TRBV7-6; TRBD1 agrees at 7 bases. Looked up from germline, CDR1 is SGHVS and CDR2 is FNYEAQ. This CDR3 has 14 amino acids. CDR3 coding DNA: TGTGCCAGCAGCATAGCGACAGGGTCCTACGAGCAGTACTTC. Amino acid sequence: CASSIATGSYEQYF.

Comments on this clonotype: A single base separates this from a much larger clone, so it may be a read error. This sequence joins TRBV7-9 and TRBJ1-1; no reliable D call. There are 12 residues in the CDR3. Trimming stripped 8 bases from V and 6 bases from J, with 13 bases between. In germline, CDR1 is SEHNR, CDR2 FQNEAQ (reference sequence). Here the CDR3 DNA reads TGTGCCAGCTTGTCTTCCGGTTCTGAAGCTTTCTTT. Amino acid sequence: CASLSSGSEAFF.

This clonotype came up many times. This chain connects TRBV7-7 to TRBJ1-1; D might be TRBD1 (5 bases). The CDR3 runs to 13 residues. The V gene's germline CDR1 is SSHAT and CDR2 FNYEAQ (reference sequence). Trimming removed 5 bases at V and 6 bases at J, with 13 bases between. CDR3 bases: TGTGCCAGCAGCCGGACACCACGCGCTGAAGCTTTCTTT. It translates to CASSRTPRAEAFF.

With respect to this clonotype: This clone may be a read error of a much larger clone one base away. V gene TRBV7-2 combines with J gene TRBJ2-1, with 7 nucleotides matching TRBD1. The CDR3 runs 15 residues. The ends lost 5 bases at V and 8 bases at J; junction bases unmatched: 12. From germline, CDR1 is SGHTA and CDR2 FQGNSA. CDR3 sequence: CASSTPGTAPYEQFF. CDR3 nucleotide sequence: TGTGCCAGCAGCACTCCAGGGACAGCCCCATATGAGCAGTTCTTC. The variable domain in full, completed from reference TRBV7-2 and TRBJ2-1, reads GAGVSQSPSNKVTEKGKDVELRCDPISGHTALYWYRQSLGQGLEFLIYFQGNSAPDKSGLPSDRFSAERTGGSVSTLTIQRTQQEDSAVYLCASSTPGTAPYEQFFGPGTRLTVL.

This clonotype was recorded many times. The rearrangement joins TRBV27 to TRBJ2-6; D is possibly TRBD1 (6 bases). V was cut by 3 bases and J by 2 bases, with 14 bases left in between. The CDR3 is 17 amino acids. Germline CDR1 is MNHEY and CDR2 is SMNVEV (reference sequence). For the CDR3, the DNA is TGTGCCAGCAGTTTGTCTGCTGGGGGCGCTGGGGCCAACGTCCTGACTTTC. It specifies CASSLSAGGAGANVLTF.

The sample holds many counts of this clonotype. The chain carries TRBV18 and TRBJ1-1; TRBD1 agrees at 7 bases. This CDR3 spans 15 amino acids. The ends lost 3 bases at V and 3 bases at J; junction bases unmatched: 7. CDR1 is KGHSH and CDR2 is LQKENI in the germline V gene. CDR3 region: CASSPSTGLDTEAFF. The CDR3 DNA follows: TGTGCCAGCTCACCCTCGACAGGGTTGGACACTGAAGCTTTCTTT.

This clonotype was seen at least ten times. The chain is built from TRBV27 and TRBJ2-3; no clear D. The germline V and J ends were trimmed by 2 bases and 1 base, with 13 bases remaining between them. There are 16 residues in the CDR3. Germline assignment: CDR1 MNHEY and CDR2 SMNVEV (reference sequence). CDR3 bases: TGTGCCAGCAGTTTAGGTCTCTGGGCCGGCACAGATACGCAGTATTTT. Amino acids: CASSLGLWAGTDTQYF.

This clonotype has at least ten counts. Mismatch with germline at one junction end may stem from a read error. The chain recombines TRBV2 with TRBJ2-5; 7 bases line up with TRBD1. CDR1 is SNHLY, CDR2 FYNNEI, per germline. The CDR3 runs 14 residues. Here the CDR3 DNA reads TGTGCCAGCGACAGGGCTATGGCCCAAGAAACCCAGTACTTC. Amino acid sequence: CASDRAMAQETQYF.

This clonotype appeared many times. V is TRBV20-1 and J is TRBJ2-1; D possibly corresponds to TRBD2 (5 bases). In germline, CDR1 is DFQATT, CDR2 SNEGSKA (reference sequence). The CDR3 extends over 14 amino acids. The germline V and J ends were trimmed by 3 bases and 0 bases, with 9 bases remaining between them. The CDR3 bases are TGCAGTGCTAGTGAAGGGAGCTCCTACAATGAGCAGTTCTTC. Amino acids: CSASEGSSYNEQFF.

This clonotype turned up a few times. V usage is TRBV18 and J usage is TRBJ1-1, with 10 bases matching TRBD1. J gave up 5 bases and V 3 bases, and 6 bases lay outside the gene matches. The V gene's germline CDR1 is KGHSH and CDR2 LQKENI. The CDR3 runs 15 residues. The CDR3 loop reads CASSPPTGGQTEAFF. In DNA, the CDR3 is TGTGCCAGCTCACCGCCGACAGGGGGCCAGACTGAAGCTTTCTTT.

This clonotype has more than one count but fewer than ten. The CDR3 DNA reads TGTGCCAGCAGTTTAGCGACGACAGGCAATCAGCCCCAGCATTTT. Its protein is CASSLATTGNQPQHF. The rearrangement joins TRBV12-3 or TRBV12-4 to TRBJ1-5; a possible D gene is TRBD1 (5 bases). The length of the CDR3 is 15 residues. The V and J ends lost 0 bases and 2 bases respectively, with 8 bases between them.

There are many counts of this clonotype. The chain links TRBV6-5 to TRBJ1-5, with D possibly matching TRBD1 (5 bases). Between the trimmed V and J ends, which lost 4 bases and 6 bases, there was a span of 13 bases. The V gene's germline CDR1 is MNHEY and CDR2 SVGAGI. There are 14 residues in the CDR3. The CDR3, as DNA: TGTGCCAGCAGTTCCTCGGGGGTTTCTCAGCCCCAGCATTTT. Translated, it gives CASSSSGVSQPQHF.

V usage is TRBV29-1 and J usage is TRBJ1-2; D gene uncertain. In germline, CDR1 is SQVTM, CDR2 ANQGSEA. The CDR3 loop spans 12 amino acids. CDR3 sequence (DNA): TGCAGAGCCGGACCCCTAAACAATGGCTACACCTTC. This gives the protein CRAGPLNNGYTF.

The chain carries TRBV5-4 and TRBJ2-2, with 7 nucleotides matching TRBD1. J was trimmed by 0 bases and V by 1 base; bases with no gene match: 3. The germline gives CDR1 SGHNT, CDR2 YYREEE (reference sequence). This CDR3 comprises 16 residues. CDR3 bases: TGTGCCAGCAGCTTGTACAGGGGACCGAACACCGGGGAGCTGTTTTTT. Protein: CASSLYRGPNTGELFF.

This clonotype was counted between two and nine times. The chain links TRBV9 to TRBJ1-2; 7 nucleotides agree with TRBD1. CDR3 length: 14 residues. V lost 4 bases and J lost 7; bases outside the gene matches: 10. CDR1 SGDLS and CDR2 YYNGEE come from the germline V gene. The CDR3 region has the DNA TGTGCCAGCAGCATCAGACAGGGAATGAGTGGCTACACCTTC. This gives the protein CASSIRQGMSGYTF. Together with reference TRBV9 and TRBJ1-2, the CDR3 gives the full variable domain: DSGVTQTPKHLITATGQRVTLRCSPRSGDLSVYWYQQSLDQGLQFLIQYYNGEERAKGNILERFSAQQFPDLHSELNLSSLELGDSALYFCASSIRQGMSGYTFGSGTRLTVV.

This chain links TRBV12-3 or TRBV12-4 with TRBJ1-1; 7 positions agree with TRBD1. V lost 3 bases to trimming and J lost 3 bases; unmatched junction nucleotides: 7. The length of the CDR3 is 15 residues. The CDR3 region is CASSLGRGQDTEAFF. DNA for the CDR3: TGTGCCAGCAGTTTGGGGAGGGGGCAGGACACTGAAGCTTTCTTT.

The chain links TRBV12-3 or TRBV12-4 to TRBJ1-2, with unresolved D. The CDR3 is 16 amino acids. Trimming cost V 1 base and J 0 bases, with 12 bases left between them. CDR3 DNA: TGTGCCAGCAGTTTAGGTTTCCAGCAAGCTAACTATGGCTACACCTTC. Translation: CASSLGFQQANYGYTF.

This clonotype was counted many times. This chain joins TRBV14 and TRBJ1-2; 9 nucleotides align to TRBD1. With 0 bases clipped from V and 4 bases from J, the junction kept 3 bases outside the gene matches. Per the germline V gene, CDR1 is SGHDN and CDR2 is FVKESK. The CDR3 runs 15 residues. The CDR3 DNA sequence: TGTGCCAGCAGCCAAGAGGGACAGGGTATCTATGGCTACACCTTC. Translation: CASSQEGQGIYGYTF.

The rearrangement uses TRBV3-1 and TRBJ2-6; TRBD1 aligns across 10 bases. The CDR3 extends over 18 amino acids. Losses at the gene ends were 0 bases for V and 2 bases for J; bases not matched to a gene: 4. Germline-derived CDR1 and CDR2 are LGHDT and YNNKEL (reference sequence). CDR3 region: CASSQDRTGGTGANVLTF. DNA for the CDR3: TGTGCCAGCAGCCAAGATCGGACAGGGGGAACTGGGGCCAACGTCCTGACTTTC. The variable domain in full, with the rest retrieved from reference TRBV3-1 and TRBJ2-6, is DTAVSQTPKYLVTQMGNDKSIKCEQNLGHDTMYWYKQDSKKFLKIMFSYNNKELIINETVPNRFSPKSPDKAHLNLHINSLELGDSAVYFCASSQDRTGGTGANVLTFGAGSRLTVL.

The rearrangement joins TRBV29-1 to TRBJ1-2; 12 positions agree with TRBD1. In germline, CDR1 is SQVTM, CDR2 ANQGSEA. This CDR3 contains 15 residues. V was clipped by 8 bases and J by 7 bases; unmatched bases: 14. CDR3 nucleotide sequence: TGCAGCTCCCCCGGGGGGACAGGGGGCTCTGGTGGCTACACCTTC. It yields the protein CSSPGGTGGSGGYTF.

This clonotype was counted many times. This chain uses TRBV7-6 with TRBJ1-5; 7 nucleotides line up with TRBD1. Germline values: CDR1 SGHVS, CDR2 FNYEAQ. CDR3 length: 15 residues. V shed 7 bases and J 8 bases; nucleotides not matched to a gene: 14. The CDR3 DNA is TGTGCCAGCACCCCCTACCGGGACAGTCGGGAGCCCCAGCATTTT. Translation gives CASTPYRDSREPQHF.

Comments on this clonotype: The junction differs from germline at one of its ends, possibly a read error. The V gene is TRBV7-6, the J gene TRBJ2-5; D is perhaps TRBD1 (5 bases). Germline assignment: CDR1 SGHVS and CDR2 FNYEAQ. The CDR3 covers 16 residues. The CDR3 protein is CAGSSTRQTRQETQYF. DNA for the CDR3: TGTGCCGGCAGCTCTACCAGACAGACCCGCCAAGAGACCCAGTACTTC.

This clonotype came up a few times. The chain has TRBV7-9 and TRBJ2-1; TRBD1 might be the D (6 bases). Germline V gene lookup returns CDR1 SEHNR and CDR2 FQNEAQ (reference sequence). Between the trimmed V and J ends, which lost 4 bases and 4 bases, there was a span of 17 bases. This CDR3 spans 16 amino acids. As DNA, the CDR3 is TGTGCCAGCAGCTCGCCGGTGACAGGCCTATACAATGAGCAGTTCTTC. It codes for CASSSPVTGLYNEQFF.

Ten or more counts support this clonotype. This chain joins TRBV4-1 and TRBJ2-7, with D perhaps matching TRBD1 (5 bases). The CDR3 extends over 16 amino acids. The V and J ends lost 0 bases and 0 bases respectively, with 12 bases between them. Germline V CDR1 and CDR2: MGHRA, YSYEKL. Here the CDR3 reads CASSQDIWGSSYEQYF. The CDR3 DNA is TGCGCCAGCAGCCAAGATATTTGGGGCAGCTCCTACGAGCAGTACTTC.

This clonotype came up many times. The rearrangement uses TRBV20-1 and TRBJ2-7; TRBD1 agrees at 7 bases. Germline V CDR1 and CDR2: DFQATT, SNEGSKA (reference sequence). The CDR3 sequence is 15 residues long. The trim removed 5 bases at V and 0 bases at J, leaving 10 bases unmatched. The CDR3 sequence: CSAPRGQASSYEQYF. The CDR3 DNA is TGCAGTGCTCCGAGGGGGCAGGCAAGCTCCTACGAGCAGTACTTC.

This clonotype was observed many times. This chain connects TRBV18 to TRBJ1-1; TRBD1 is a possible D gene (5 bases). The CDR3 is made up of 15 amino acids. Trimming took off 6 bases at V and 0 bases at J, with 14 bases between the two ends. CDR1 KGHSH and CDR2 LQKENI come from the germline V gene. The CDR3 region has the DNA TGTGCCAGCTCCCCGCTGACAGAGTTGAACACTGAAGCTTTCTTT. Its translation: CASSPLTELNTEAFF.

About this clonotype itself: A much larger clonotype is one base distant, so this may be a read error. The chain recombines TRBV7-9 with TRBJ1-5; D is ambiguous. CDR3 size: 15 residues. The germline V gene encodes CDR1 SEHNR and CDR2 FQNEAQ (reference sequence). Between the trimmed V and J ends, which lost 3 bases and 0 bases, there was a span of 9 bases. The CDR3 DNA reads TGTGCCAGCAGCTTTTCGTCCGATAGCAATCAGCCCCAGCATTTT. It encodes CASSFSSDSNQPQHF.

This clonotype was observed a few times. The CDR3 region is CASSPLGPRGDEQFF. DNA of the CDR3: TGTGCCAGCAGCCCGCTAGGGCCCCGAGGCGATGAGCAGTTCTTC. The J gene is TRBJ2-1, the V gene TRBV5-4; unclear D gene. V was clipped by 4 bases and J by 8 bases, with 19 bases between them. The germline CDR1 and CDR2 sequences are SGHNT and YYREEE (reference sequence). This CDR3 spans 15 amino acids.

This clonotype was detected many times. V usage is TRBV20-1 and J usage is TRBJ2-5, with D possibly matching TRBD1 (5 bases). This CDR3 spans 19 amino acids. CDR1 is DFQATT, CDR2 SNEGSKA, per germline (reference sequence). V was trimmed by 0 bases and J by 1 base, leaving 24 bases between them. CDR3 bases: TGCAGTGCTAGAGATGGGGCCGGGTCGGTTAACAGGCCCCAAGAGACCCAGTACTTC. It is translated as CSARDGAGSVNRPQETQYF.

About this clonotype: A much bigger clone sits one base away, suggesting this may be a read error. No conserved phenylalanine or tryptophan is present at the end of the CDR3, so a read error is the likely explanation. The genes are TRBV24-1 and TRBJ2-1; D not resolved. V was clipped by 5 bases and J by 6 bases, with 10 bases between them. Germline CDR1 and CDR2: KGHDR and SFDVKD. There are 13 residues in the CDR3. In DNA, the CDR3 is TGTGCCACCAGTGGGGTGGGAACCAATGAGCAGTTCTAC. This codes for CATSGVGTNEQFY.

This clonotype has at least ten counts. J is TRBJ1-2 and V is TRBV3-1; no clear D. Germline V gene data show CDR1 as LGHDT and CDR2 as YNNKEL (reference sequence). The CDR3 totals 13 residues. The V gene lost 4 bases and the J gene lost 6 bases, with 12 bases spanning the gap. CDR3 nucleotides: TGTGCCAGCAGCCCGCTAGAGGGCGATGGCTACACCTTC. Translated, it gives CASSPLEGDGYTF.

The sample holds many counts of this clonotype. This sequence joins TRBV20-1 and TRBJ1-5; TRBD1 agrees at 8 bases. The CDR3 is 12 residues long. After removal of 6 bases from V and 6 bases from J, the junction contained 4 bases not matched to a gene. The germline gives CDR1 DFQATT, CDR2 SNEGSKA (reference sequence). CDR3 in amino acids: CSARTGTQPQHF. For the CDR3, the DNA is TGCAGTGCCAGGACAGGGACTCAGCCCCAGCATTTT.